What follows is one TCR beta chain and its context. The data were produced by immunoSEQ multiplex PCR, yet TCRdb's version contains in-frame clones alone and is incomplete. Of 150,000 to 200,000 clones listed, about 82% were seen once; the top ten hold 6.5% to 8%. The CDR3 covers 13 residues. The sample comes from a study of blood T cell repertoires in COVID-19. This receptor was taken from a man between 65 and 85 years old with active or convalescent COVID-19. This sequence joins TRBV21-1 and TRBJ1-5; the table's D call, TRBD1, has no DNA check behind it. TRBV21-1 is a documented pseudogene. Input material: peripheral blood. The CDR3 reads CASRGQGHQPQHF. In DNA, the CDR3 is TGTGCCAGCAGGGGACAGGGACATCAGCCCCAGCATTTT.